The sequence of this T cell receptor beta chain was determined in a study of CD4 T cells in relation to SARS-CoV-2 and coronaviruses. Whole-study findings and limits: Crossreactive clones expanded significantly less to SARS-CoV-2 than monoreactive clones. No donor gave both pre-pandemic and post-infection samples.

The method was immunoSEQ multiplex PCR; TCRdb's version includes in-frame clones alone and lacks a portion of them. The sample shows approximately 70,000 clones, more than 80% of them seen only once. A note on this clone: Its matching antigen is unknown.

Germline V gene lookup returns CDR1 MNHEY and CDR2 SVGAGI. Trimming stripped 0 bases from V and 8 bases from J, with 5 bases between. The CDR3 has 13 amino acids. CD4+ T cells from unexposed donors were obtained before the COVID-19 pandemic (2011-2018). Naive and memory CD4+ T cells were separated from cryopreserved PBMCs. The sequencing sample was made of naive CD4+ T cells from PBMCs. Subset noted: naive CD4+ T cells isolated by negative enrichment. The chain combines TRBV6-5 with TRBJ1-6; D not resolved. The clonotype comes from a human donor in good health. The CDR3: CASSYSPYSPLHF. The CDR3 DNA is TGTGCCAGCAGTTACTCGCCTTATTCACCCCTCCACTTT.